This T cell receptor beta chain was sequenced during a study of identical twins (dated by TCRdb to the mid-2010s). Concerning the study at large: To test whether fetal clonotypes persist, this study deep-sequenced TCR alpha and beta repertoires from monozygotic twins, from unrelated adults of various ages, and from cord blood. Replicate twin experiments were performed at different times using different library preparation protocols to rule out contamination. The full study reports these points: Excess twin sharing in beta out-of-frame sequences was weaker because fewer shared sequences lowered the signal-to-noise ratio. Conclusions relied on cross-sectional statistical analysis, since the same donors could not be followed over many years. Out-of-frame TCR alpha sharing in monozygotic twins was systematically underestimated by recombination models, whereas sharing between unrelated individuals was in agreement with the recombination models. Out-of-frame TCR alpha sequences shared between twins showed an excess of low generation-probability sequences compared with coincidental sharing between unrelated individuals. Abundant cord blood beta clonotypes carried fewer insertions; young adult naive repertoires showed a weaker similar trend, while memory repertoires showed none. Invariant T cells such as MAIT and iNKT could partly confound zero-insertion analyses, though diverse VJ usage argued against this for most clonotypes.

As concerns this clonotype: Its binding antigen is unknown. No much larger clone exists at a distance of one base, and base qualities are not known.

V and J are truncated by 3 bases and 6 bases respectively, leaving an intervening sequence of 15 bases. For CDR1 and CDR2, the germline V gene lists SGHNT and YENEEA. The CDR3 starts with the cysteine, ends with the phenylalanine, and has 14 residues. The only DNA kept is the CDR3, 42 bases in frame from the first base. Only healthy Caucasian donors were included. Three pairs of female monozygotic twins, all aged 18 to 29 years, made up the twin cohort. Positive isolation kits from Invitrogen were used to isolate CD4+ and CD8+ T cell populations. Libraries were prepared through 5' RACE. TCRdb records Illumina HiSeq 2000 as the sequencer. A universal primer binding site was introduced by template switching, and a unique molecular identifier was present in the final cDNA, enabling accurate counting of TCR cDNA molecules. First-strand cDNA for TCR alpha and beta chains was synthesized from specific primers in the conserved constant-segment region. To control for contamination, every cDNA library was double barcoded, receiving both a SMART-Mk sample barcode and Illumina barcodes. TruSeq adapter sequences and Illumina sample barcodes were added in two successive PCR steps. The Illumina HiSeq platform was used with custom primers to sequence TCR alpha and beta cDNA libraries. The study's own analysis went as follows. MiGEC processed the raw reads to extract unique molecular identifiers, while MiXCR was used to determine the CDR3 positions. Recombination models were inferred per individual with the repgenHMM and IGoR tools using an EM algorithm. Shared clonotypes were analyzed with the tcR package in R, and sharing was normalized by the product of cloneset sizes. Out-of-frame nonproductive sequences were analyzed to study raw recombination free of thymic and clonal selection effects. TCRdb applied fastp at Q25 and MiXCR to the public reads, then kept only in-frame beta chains. Rows are combined by CDR3 protein, so each entry shows the most common genes and DNA. These V and J calls are TCRdb output, not the study's own analysis. This sample comprises about 470,000 distinct CDR3 sequences, approximately 24% of them detected only once. 2.9% of the sample lies in the top ten.

The same sample was also used in a study of T cells expressing NK-cell markers. In that second paper, the authors write: TCR beta-chain repertoires were profiled in sorted CD3+CD56+NKG2C+, CD3+CD56+NKG2C- and CD3+CD56-NKG2C+ T-cell subsets from about 8 donors. Seven of the eight sequenced donors were HCMV-seropositive and one was HCMV-seronegative. To restrict sorting to alphabetaTCR-expressing T cells, an anti-gammadeltaTCR antibody was added in several experiments. For roughly 6 donors, the dominant CD3+CD56+NKG2C+ clonotypes were among the top 10 CD8+ clonotypes and accounted for about 1.0-8% of CD8+ T cells. Those dominant clonotypes were again the most abundant among CD3+CD56-NKG2C+ cells in a handful of donors, at roughly 25-65%. Whether the expanded NKG2C-expressing T cell clones were specific for HCMV antigens was left unclear. The study sequenced eight donors, all healthy volunteers chosen at random: three men and five women. HCMV serostatus was determined by detecting HCMV-specific IgG in serum with a commercial ELISA kit. Reads were demultiplexed and grouped by UMI with MIGEC, and clonotypes were assembled and quantified with MiTCR. To exclude erroneous sequences, only TCR cDNA sequences supported by at least two reads were retained. The tcR package was used for downstream repertoire analysis, with clonotypes matched between fractions based on CDR3 nucleotide sequence plus V segment. VDJmatch was used to annotate antigen specificity against VDJdb, with one amino acid substitution in CDR3 permitted.

The sample comprised CD4+ T cells sorted from blood. The chain is assembled from TRBV11-3 and TRBJ2-7; no D gene call is confident. The source is a young woman in good health. CDR3 region: CASSFLSDTAEQYF. The bases read TGTGCCAGCAGCTTTTTGAGCGACACTGCCGAGCAGTACTTC.